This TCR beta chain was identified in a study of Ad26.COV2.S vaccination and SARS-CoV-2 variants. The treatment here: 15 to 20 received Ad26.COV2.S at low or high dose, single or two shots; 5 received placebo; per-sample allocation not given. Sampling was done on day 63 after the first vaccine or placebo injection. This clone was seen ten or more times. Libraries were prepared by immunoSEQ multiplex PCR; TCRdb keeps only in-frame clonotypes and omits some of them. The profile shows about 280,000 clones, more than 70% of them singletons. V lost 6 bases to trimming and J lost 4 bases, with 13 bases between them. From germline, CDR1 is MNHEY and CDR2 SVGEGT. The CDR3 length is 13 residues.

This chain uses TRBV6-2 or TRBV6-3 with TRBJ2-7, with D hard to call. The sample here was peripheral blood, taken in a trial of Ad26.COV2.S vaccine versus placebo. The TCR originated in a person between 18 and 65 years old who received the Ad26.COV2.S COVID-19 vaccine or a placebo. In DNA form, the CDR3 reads TGTGCCAGCAGCCCTAGAAAGGATTACGAGCAGTACTTC. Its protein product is CASSPRKDYEQYF.